This T cell receptor beta chain was found in a study of T cell responses to AZD1222 COVID-19 vaccine. Findings of the study overall: Spike-specific TCR breadth and depth rose after two AZD1222 doses.

Repertoires were generated with immunoSEQ multiplex PCR, while TCRdb's copy carries only in-frame clones and drops some. The table includes around 83,000 clones, approximately 90% detected once. The germline V and J ends were trimmed by 6 bases and 3 bases, with 11 bases remaining between them. Germline V gene lookup returns CDR1 LNHDA and CDR2 SQIVND (reference sequence). The CDR3 has 14 residues. Notes on this clone: Its antigen is as yet unknown.

Sequencing used peripheral blood, obtained on day 0 of AZD1222 vaccination. The sequence came from an adult in good health. The chain carries TRBV19 and TRBJ2-2; D unresolved. The CDR3 bases are TGTGCCAGTAGACCGAAAGCCTACACCGGGGAGCTGTTTTTT. It translates to CASRPKAYTGELFF.